The TCR beta chain under discussion was sequenced for a study of CD8 T cells in ankylosing spondylitis. Findings and caveats of the study: The clones that were linked to disease were reported to be significantly enriched in matched synovial fluid samples from ankylosing spondylitis patients.

This clonotype appeared many times. No antigen is known for it. TCRdb fed the 5' RACE reads into MiXCR, producing one record per CDR3 protein. This sample has 250,000 to 300,000 distinct CDR3 sequences, with 20% found just once. The CDR3 totals 13 residues. CDR1 and CDR2 from the germline V gene are DFQATT and SNEGSKA (reference sequence). Trimming stripped 3 bases from V and 0 bases from J, with 7 bases between. The sample consisted of blood, either unsorted or a sorted T cell fraction (not recorded which). This rearrangement joins TRBV20-1 to TRBJ2-3; D gene uncertain. The sequence came from a male donor with ankylosing spondylitis or in good health (not recorded which). The CDR3 DNA reads TGCAGTGCTAGTCACAAGAGCACAGATACGCAGTATTTT. As protein: CSASHKSTDTQYF.